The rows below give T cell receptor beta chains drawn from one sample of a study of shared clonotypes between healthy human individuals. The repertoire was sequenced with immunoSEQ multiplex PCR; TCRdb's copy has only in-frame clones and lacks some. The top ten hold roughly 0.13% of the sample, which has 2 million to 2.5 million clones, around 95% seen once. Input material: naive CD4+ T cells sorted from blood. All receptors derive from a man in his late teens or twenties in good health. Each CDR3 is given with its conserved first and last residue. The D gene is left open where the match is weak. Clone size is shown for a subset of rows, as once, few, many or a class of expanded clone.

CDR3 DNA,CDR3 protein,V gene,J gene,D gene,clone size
TGTGCCAGCAGTGAAGCGGGGCGAGGGAGACCTCGGGAGACCCAGTACTTC,CASSEAGRGRPRETQYF,TRBV6-1,TRBJ2-5,NA,NA
TGTGCCAGCAGCCCGATGGACAGGGTAGGAATAAGACACTTC,CASSPMDRVGIRHF,TRBV28,TRBJ2-5,TRBD1,NA
TGTGCCAGCAGCTTCTCGACTAGCACAGAGACCCAGTACTTC,CASSFSTSTETQYF,TRBV7-9,TRBJ2-5,TRBD2,NA
TGTGCCAGCTCACCGACGACTGACAAAGCTTTCTTT,CASSPTTDKAFF,TRBV18,TRBJ1-1,NA,NA
TGTGCCAGCAGCCTCCTCTCCGGAAACACCATATATTTT,CASSLLSGNTIYF,TRBV6-6,TRBJ1-3,NA,NA
TGTGCCAGCAGTGACAGACGGCTCACCGGGGAGCTGTTTTTT,CASSDRRLTGELFF,TRBV2,TRBJ2-2,NA,NA
TGTGCCTGGACCAGGAGCGCGACAGGGACGAACACTGAAGCTTTCTTT,CAWTRSATGTNTEAFF,TRBV30,TRBJ1-1,TRBD1,NA
TGTGCCAGCAGCATTTCCCGACAGGGTCTTTCACCCCTCCACTTT,CASSISRQGLSPLHF,TRBV11-2,TRBJ1-6,TRBD1,NA
TGTGCCAGCAGTGAAGTAGGCGCAGGGTACAATGAGCAGTTCTTC,CASSEVGAGYNEQFF,TRBV6-1,TRBJ2-1,NA,NA
TGTGCCAGCTCCCCAACAGGGGACGGGAACGAGCAGTACTTC,CASSPTGDGNEQYF,TRBV18,TRBJ2-7,TRBD1,NA
TGTGCCAGCAGTGTTAGTGGACAGGGGTCTGGGGAGCTGTTTTTT,CASSVSGQGSGELFF,TRBV2,TRBJ2-2,TRBD1,NA
TGTGCCAGCATCGCCAGCGGGGATCGTTCCTACGAGCAGTACTTC,CASIASGDRSYEQYF,TRBV6-5,TRBJ2-7,TRBD2,few
TGCGCCAGCAGCGACGGACAGGCCCTCTTTAGCTCTGGAAACACCATATATTTT,CASSDGQALFSSGNTIYF,TRBV5-1,TRBJ1-3,TRBD1,NA